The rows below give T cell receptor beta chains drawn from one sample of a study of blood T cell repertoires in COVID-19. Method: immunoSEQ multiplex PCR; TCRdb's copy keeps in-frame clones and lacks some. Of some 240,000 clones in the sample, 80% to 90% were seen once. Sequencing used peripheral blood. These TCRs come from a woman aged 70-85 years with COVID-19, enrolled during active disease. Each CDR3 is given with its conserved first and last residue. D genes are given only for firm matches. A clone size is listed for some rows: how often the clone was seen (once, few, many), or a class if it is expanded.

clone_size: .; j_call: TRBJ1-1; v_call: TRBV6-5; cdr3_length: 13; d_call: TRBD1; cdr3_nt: TGTGCCAGCAGTCGGGACAGTCTCGCTGAAGCTTTCTTT; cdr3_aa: CASSRDSLAEAFF
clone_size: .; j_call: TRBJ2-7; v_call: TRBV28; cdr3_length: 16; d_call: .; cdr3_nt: TGTGCCAGCAGTTCCCCGCAACTTCACTCCTACTACGAGCAGTACTTC; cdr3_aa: CASSSPQLHSYYEQYF
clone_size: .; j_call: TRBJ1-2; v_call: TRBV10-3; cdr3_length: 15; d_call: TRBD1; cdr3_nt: TGTGCCATCAGTGGCCGGGACAGGGCTAACTATGGCTACACCTTC; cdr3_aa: CAISGRDRANYGYTF
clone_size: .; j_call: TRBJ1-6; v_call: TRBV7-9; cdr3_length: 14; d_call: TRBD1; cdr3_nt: TGTGCCAGCACCCGGACAGGGAATAATTCACCCCTCCACTTT; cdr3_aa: CASTRTGNNSPLHF
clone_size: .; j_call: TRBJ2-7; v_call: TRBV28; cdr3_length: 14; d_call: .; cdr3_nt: TGTGCCAGCAGTAGATTGTCGCGATCCTACGAGCAGTACTTC; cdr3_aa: CASSRLSRSYEQYF
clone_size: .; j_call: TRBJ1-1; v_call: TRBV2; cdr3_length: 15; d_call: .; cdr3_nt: TGTGCCAGCACTGAAGGGTCTTCAGGGAACACTGAAGCTTTCTTT; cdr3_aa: CASTEGSSGNTEAFF
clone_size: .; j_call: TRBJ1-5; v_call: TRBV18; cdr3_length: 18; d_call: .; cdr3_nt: TGTGCCAGCTCACCACTTTATCCAGGGAAGGGGAGCAATCAGCCCCAGCATTTT; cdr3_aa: CASSPLYPGKGSNQPQHF
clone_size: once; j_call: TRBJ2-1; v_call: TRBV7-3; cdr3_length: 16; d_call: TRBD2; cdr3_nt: TGTGCCAGCAGCCCCCACGGCGGGAGGTCTTACAATGAGCAGTTCTTC; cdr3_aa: CASSPHGGRSYNEQFF
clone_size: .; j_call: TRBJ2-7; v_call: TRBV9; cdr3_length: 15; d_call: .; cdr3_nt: TGTGCCAGCAGCGTAAGTGCAGACTTTTCCTACGAGCAGTACTTC; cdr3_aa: CASSVSADFSYEQYF
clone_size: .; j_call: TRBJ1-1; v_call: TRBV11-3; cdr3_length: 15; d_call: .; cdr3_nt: TGTGCCAGCAGCCTAACGACTAGCGGGGTCACTGAAGCTTTCTTT; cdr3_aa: CASSLTTSGVTEAFF
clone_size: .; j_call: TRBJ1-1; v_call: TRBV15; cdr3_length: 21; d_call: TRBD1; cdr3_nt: TGTGCCACCAGCAGATACGGGACAGAGGAAATAAAGGCCGTCTTGAACACTGAAGCTTTCTTT; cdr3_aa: CATSRYGTEEIKAVLNTEAFF
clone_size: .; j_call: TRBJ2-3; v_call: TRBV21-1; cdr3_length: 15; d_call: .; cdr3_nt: TGTGCCAGCAGCATCTGGACAGTGACTCCAGATACGCAGTATTTT; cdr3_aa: CASSIWTVTPDTQYF